This TCR beta chain comes out of a study of T cells in Graves' hyperthyroidism and ophthalmopathy. About the research overall: Peripheral blood was secured at the point of initial diagnosis, before any treatment.

The study enrolled patients aged 18 to 65 with newly diagnosed hyperthyroidism of under 2 months' duration. There were TCR beta CDR3 regions amplified from RNA transcripts. Using the HTBI primer set, a first-round RT-PCR was run on the TCR CDR3. MiXCR was run by TCRdb on the multiplex PCR reads, yielding one entry per CDR3 protein. The table shows 500,000 to 550,000 distinct CDR3 sequences, with 20% to 25% occurring only once. This clonotype showed up many times. V lost 2 bases to trimming and J lost 5 bases, with 7 bases between them. CDR3 length: 13 amino acids. Germline V gene data show CDR1 as MNHEY and CDR2 as SVGEGT.

Source material: blood. The origin of this receptor is a young man with Graves' hyperthyroidism. The V gene is TRBV6-2 or TRBV6-3, the J gene TRBJ1-5; D call uncertain. The CDR3 nucleotides are TGTGCCAGCAGTTACGGAGTCTATCAGCCCCAGCATTTT. It codes for CASSYGVYQPQHF.